This T cell receptor beta chain emerged from a study of regulatory T cells in long-lasting Graves disease. V lost 1 base and J 4 bases, leaving 17 bases between the germline ends. Germline V gene sequence: CDR1 SGHTA, CDR2 FQGNSA. The CDR3 has 17 amino acids. As to time point: newly diagnosed GD, antithyroid drugs for less than 3 months. Scientists built the TCR library using RNA that was extracted from PBMCs. Sequencing libraries for TCR beta were prepared with iRepertoire HTBI primers and Arm-PCR of CDR3 regions. TCRdb recomputed calls from the multiplex PCR reads with MiXCR, one row per CDR3 protein. Of a few hundred thousand distinct CDR3 sequences listed, 10% to 15% are singletons. The data also belong to a second study, concerning T cells in Graves' hyperthyroidism and ophthalmopathy. That source reports: Graves' hyperthyroidism qualified as stable when ophthalmopathy did not progress within 18 months.

This receptor was taken from a woman younger than 35 with Graves disease. The sample was peripheral blood mononuclear cells (PBMCs), taken at new diagnosis, from a patient treated with antithyroid drugs. The J gene is TRBJ2-1, the V gene TRBV7-2; no firm D call. In nucleotides, the CDR3 is TGTGCCAGCAGCTTAGTAGGTGGAGTTGACGGGTACAATGAGCAGTTCTTC. Protein product: CASSLVGGVDGYNEQFF. Based on the CDR3 plus reference TRBV7-2 and TRBJ2-1, the full variable domain is GAGVSQSPSNKVTEKGKDVELRCDPISGHTALYWYRQSLGQGLEFLIYFQGNSAPDKSGLPSDRFSAERTGGSVSTLTIQRTQQEDSAVYLCASSLVGGVDGYNEQFFGPGTRLTVL.